Listed here are 29 T cell receptor beta chains from one sample, sequenced in a study of radiation and T cells in renal cell carcinoma. TCRdb's table, derived via immunoSEQ multiplex PCR, lists solely in-frame clones and lacks some. The sample shows 150,000 to 200,000 clones, about 88% of them seen only once. Regarding time point: blood 4 weeks post-SBRT, at nephrectomy. The treatment: 15 Gy SBRT to primary tumor, nephrectomy 4 weeks later. Sequencing used blood, obtained from a patient whose treatment included radiotherapy and nephrectomy. Every receptor here comes from a woman in her 50s with renal cell carcinoma.

The V gene is TRBV2, the J gene TRBJ2-1; TRBD2 aligns across 14 bases. Germline V gene data show CDR1 as SNHLY and CDR2 as FYNNEI. The CDR3 extends over 15 amino acids. Trimming removed 5 bases from V and 7 bases from J; junction bases left unmatched: 4. The CDR3 DNA follows: TGTGCCAGCAGTTTGACTAGCGGGGGGGGAAATGAGCAGTTCTTC. Its translation is CASSLTSGGGNEQFF.

This clone appeared once. The V call is TRBV18, the J call TRBJ1-5, with D perhaps TRBD1 (5 bases). CDR1 and CDR2 from the germline V gene are KGHSH and LQKENI. The CDR3 is made up of 16 amino acids. Deletions cut 2 bases from V and 5 bases from J, with 16 bases between. In DNA, the CDR3 is TGTGCCAGCTCACCAGGGGCGCGGGAGACTTATCAGCCCCAGCATTTT. It codes for CASSPGARETYQPQHF.

The J gene is TRBJ2-3, the V gene TRBV7-6, with 11 bases matching TRBD2. The CDR3 extends over 15 amino acids. V lost 3 bases, J lost 5 bases, and 4 bases stayed unmatched. Germline V lookup: CDR1 SGHVS, CDR2 FNYEAQ. The CDR3 sequence is CASSFTSGGKDTQYF. DNA of the CDR3: TGTGCCAGCAGCTTCACTAGCGGGGGAAAAGATACGCAGTATTTT.

The chain links TRBV5-1 to TRBJ2-3, with 13 bases matching TRBD2. With V trimmed by 3 bases and J by 2 bases, 3 bases remained unmatched. The CDR3 is 16 amino acids. In germline, CDR1 is SGHRS, CDR2 YFSETQ. The CDR3 sequence is CASSYGTSGDTDTQYF. As DNA, the CDR3 is TGCGCCAGCAGCTACGGGACTAGCGGGGACACAGATACGCAGTATTTT.

The gene calls are TRBV7-2 and TRBJ1-3; TRBD1 matches at 8 bases. The ends lost 2 bases at V and 4 bases at J; junction bases unmatched: 7. CDR1 and CDR2 from the germline V gene are SGHTA and FQGNSA. The CDR3 length is 16 residues. The CDR3: CASSLQGARVGNTIYF. Written as DNA, the CDR3 is TGTGCCAGCAGCTTACAGGGGGCGAGGGTAGGAAACACCATATATTTT.

V and J are TRBV5-5 and TRBJ1-6; tentatively, D is TRBD1 (6 bases). This CDR3 comprises 15 residues. The V end was cut by 4 bases, the J end by 7 bases, with 15 bases between. The germline gives CDR1 SGHKS, CDR2 YYEKEE (reference sequence). In DNA, the CDR3 is TGTGCCAGCAGCCTCCAAAACAGGGTCAATTCACCCCTCCACTTT. Its translation is CASSLQNRVNSPLHF.

The rearrangement uses TRBV11-2 and TRBJ2-6; D remains unclear. Trimming left V 6 bases short and J 0 bases short, with 15 bases between. The CDR3 contains 17 residues. Germline lookup yields CDR1 SGHAT and CDR2 FQNNGV. CDR3 in amino acids: CASRPGYINSGANVLTF. The CDR3 DNA sequence: TGTGCCAGCAGACCCGGCTACATCAACTCTGGGGCCAACGTCCTGACTTTC.

The rearrangement links TRBV7-6 to TRBJ1-1; D possibly corresponds to TRBD1 (5 bases). Germline V gene lookup returns CDR1 SGHVS and CDR2 FNYEAQ. Trimming removed 6 bases from V and 1 base from J, with 15 bases in between. The CDR3 covers 15 residues. CDR3 residues: CASRQSREGNTEAFF. CDR3 bases: TGTGCCAGCAGACAATCCAGGGAGGGGAACACTGAAGCTTTCTTT.

The chain uses TRBV6-5 and TRBJ2-2; D not certain. The germline V and J ends were trimmed by 0 bases and 3 bases, with 11 bases remaining between them. Germline values: CDR1 MNHEY, CDR2 SVGAGI. The CDR3 length is 16 residues. The CDR3 nucleotides read TGTGCCAGCAGTTACTCTTGGGTAGTCGACACCGGGGAGCTGTTTTTT. Its translation is CASSYSWVVDTGELFF.

The chain employs TRBV19 and TRBJ2-7; perhaps TRBD1 as D (6 bases). The CDR3 spans 15 residues. V was trimmed by 4 bases and J by 4 bases, leaving 17 bases between them. In germline, CDR1 is LNHDA, CDR2 SQIVND (reference sequence). The CDR3 protein is CASSKAHRETYEQYF. The DNA for the CDR3 is TGTGCCAGTAGTAAAGCACACAGGGAAACTTACGAGCAGTACTTC.

This clone was detected only once. The chain has TRBV7-2 and TRBJ2-2; no definite D call. Germline V gene lookup returns CDR1 SGHTA and CDR2 FQGNSA. Trimming pared 3 bases from V and 5 bases from J, leaving 4 bases between. CDR3 length: 12 amino acids. The CDR3 spells CASSLGTGELFF. DNA for the CDR3: TGTGCCAGCAGCTTGGGTACCGGGGAGCTGTTTTTT.

This rearrangement joins TRBV9 to TRBJ2-2; D uncertain. Between the trimmed V and J ends, which lost 0 bases and 7 bases, there was a span of 16 bases. The CDR3 spans 16 residues. CDR1 is SGDLS and CDR2 is YYNGEE in the germline V gene. The CDR3 here is CASSVDTQTGSGELFF. The CDR3 DNA reads TGTGCCAGCAGCGTAGATACCCAGACTGGTAGCGGGGAGCTGTTTTTT.

The V and J genes are TRBV6-5 and TRBJ2-7, with a tentative D call TRBD2 (5 bases). V shed 8 bases and J shed 7 bases, with 12 bases lying between them. The CDR3 length is 11 residues. Germline values: CDR1 MNHEY, CDR2 SVGAGI. The chain's CDR3 is CASSGEGEQYF. CDR3 nucleotide sequence: TGTGCCAGCTCGGGCGAGGGTGAGCAGTACTTC.

This clone was detected only a few times. The J gene is TRBJ1-1, the V gene TRBV30; D might be TRBD1 (6 bases). The CDR3 totals 14 residues. Trimming took off 8 bases at V and 0 bases at J, with 16 bases between the two ends. Looked up from germline, CDR1 is GTSNPN and CDR2 is SVGIG (reference sequence). DNA of the CDR3: TGTGCCCTAGGACAGAAGATTTTGAACACTGAAGCTTTCTTT. This sequence encodes CALGQKILNTEAFF.

The chain combines TRBV30 with TRBJ1-2, with D unresolved. The V end was cut by 0 bases, the J end by 7 bases, with 21 bases between. The CDR3 is 16 residues long. Per germline, CDR1 GTSNPN and CDR2 SVGIG (reference sequence). CDR3 region: CAWSVRPARGKTGYTF. DNA for the CDR3: TGTGCCTGGAGTGTACGGCCCGCCCGGGGAAAGACTGGCTACACCTTC.

The chain joins TRBV2 to TRBJ2-2; tentatively, D is TRBD1 or TRBD2 (6 bases each). CDR3 length: 14 residues. The germline V and J ends were trimmed by 6 bases and 2 bases, with 10 bases remaining between them. Germline V lookup: CDR1 SNHLY, CDR2 FYNNEI. CDR3 DNA sequence: TGTGCCAGCAGGGCGGGACAAAACACCGGGGAGCTGTTTTTT. Translating gives CASRAGQNTGELFF.

The chain combines TRBV2 with TRBJ2-1; 8 nucleotides match TRBD1. The CDR3 loop spans 15 amino acids. Germline CDR1 reads SNHLY; CDR2 reads FYNNEI. J was trimmed by 7 bases and V by 4 bases; bases with no gene match: 9. The CDR3 region has the DNA TGTGCCAGCAGTGTTCAAGACAGGGGTCGTAATGAGCAGTTCTTC. Protein: CASSVQDRGRNEQFF.

The rearrangement links TRBV2 to TRBJ1-4; D unresolved. The length of the CDR3 is 15 residues. CDR1 is SNHLY and CDR2 is FYNNEI in the germline V gene. The V and J ends lost 8 bases and 0 bases respectively, with 13 bases between them. The CDR3 region is CASGSSVATNEKLFF. CDR3 coding DNA: TGTGCCAGCGGTTCCTCGGTGGCAACTAATGAAAAACTGTTTTTT.

This clone was picked up one time. V gene TRBV10-3 combines with J gene TRBJ1-4; tentative D call: TRBD1 (6 bases). This CDR3 is built from 14 residues. In germline, CDR1 is ENHRY, CDR2 SYGVKD. The V and J ends lost 2 bases and 4 bases respectively, with 8 bases between them. The CDR3 loop reads CAISEAGDNEKLFF. CDR3 nucleotide sequence: TGTGCCATCAGTGAGGCAGGGGATAATGAAAAACTGTTTTTT.

This chain connects TRBV2 to TRBJ1-4, with 7 bases fitting TRBD1. This CDR3 comprises 13 residues. With V trimmed by 10 bases and J by 5 bases, 7 bases remained unmatched. Per the germline V gene, CDR1 is SNHLY and CDR2 is FYNNEI. This CDR3 reads CATSPGQNEKLFF. CDR3 DNA: TGTGCCACTAGCCCGGGACAGAATGAAAAACTGTTTTTT.

The rearrangement links TRBV5-4 to TRBJ2-1, with D hard to call. Trimming removed 2 bases from V and 0 bases from J, with 12 bases in between. The length of the CDR3 is 16 residues. Germline V gene lookup returns CDR1 SGHNT and CDR2 YYREEE (reference sequence). This CDR3 is CASSFERSSSYNEQFF. The CDR3 nucleotides are TGTGCCAGCAGCTTTGAGAGGTCGAGCTCCTACAATGAGCAGTTCTTC. Together with reference TRBV5-4 and TRBJ2-1, the CDR3 gives the full variable domain: ETGVTQSPTHLIKTRGQQVTLRCSSQSGHNTVSWYQQALGQGPQFIFQYYREEENGRGNFPPRFSGLQFPNYSSELNVNALELDDSALYLCASSFERSSSYNEQFFGPGTRLTVL.

A single count supports this clone. V is TRBV7-9 and J is TRBJ2-3; 11 nucleotides match TRBD2. After removal of 4 bases from V and 4 bases from J, the junction contained 4 bases not matched to a gene. The germline V gene has CDR1 SEHNR and CDR2 FQNEAQ (reference sequence). This CDR3 has 15 amino acids. The CDR3 coding sequence is TGTGCCAGCAGCTCGACTAGCGGGGTTTCAGATACGCAGTATTTT. Translating gives CASSSTSGVSDTQYF.

The CDR3 DNA follows: TGTGCCAGCAGCCCACTTTACAGAGCTACGACCGGGGAGCTGTTTTTT. Translated, it gives CASSPLYRATTGELFF. The rearrangement joins TRBV5-4 to TRBJ2-2; no clear D. The V and J ends lost 4 bases and 5 bases respectively, with 18 bases between them. This CDR3 is 16 amino acids long. CDR1 and CDR2 from the germline V gene are SGHNT and YYREEE (reference sequence).

The chain links TRBV6-5 to TRBJ2-3; 11 positions match TRBD2. Per germline, CDR1 MNHEY and CDR2 SVGAGI. With V trimmed by 4 bases and J by 5 bases, 8 bases remained unmatched. The length of the CDR3 is 16 residues. The CDR3 bases are TGTGCCAGCAGTTCCCCGACTAGCGGGGCGATAGATACGCAGTATTTT. It yields the protein CASSSPTSGAIDTQYF.

The chain recombines TRBV7-2 with TRBJ2-1; TRBD2 is a possible D gene (5 bases). The CDR3 is 16 residues long. Germline V gene lookup returns CDR1 SGHTA and CDR2 FQGNSA. V dropped 3 bases and J dropped 0 bases, with 12 bases sitting between them. The CDR3 sequence is CASSFHGGRSYNEQFF. In DNA, the CDR3 is TGTGCCAGCAGCTTTCACGGCGGGCGCTCCTACAATGAGCAGTTCTTC.

The chain joins TRBV7-2 to TRBJ1-4; possibly TRBD1 for D (6 bases). Trimming removed 4 bases at V and 3 bases at J, with 15 bases between. The CDR3 loop spans 16 amino acids. Germline loops: CDR1 SGHTA, CDR2 FQGNSA. CDR3 nucleotide sequence: TGTGCCAGCAGCTCCCCTCAACAGGGTGCTAATGAAAAACTGTTTTTT. It encodes CASSSPQQGANEKLFF. Complete variable domain (other parts from reference TRBV7-2 and TRBJ1-4): GAGVSQSPSNKVTEKGKDVELRCDPISGHTALYWYRQSLGQGLEFLIYFQGNSAPDKSGLPSDRFSAERTGGSVSTLTIQRTQQEDSAVYLCASSSPQQGANEKLFFGSGTQLSVL.

The chain recombines TRBV12-1 with TRBJ2-5; the listed D gene, TRBD1, was not tested against the DNA. TRBV12-1 is recorded as a pseudogene. The CDR3 is made up of 14 amino acids. The CDR3 spells CASSLGQAQETQYF. The DNA for the CDR3 is TGTGCCAGCAGCTTAGGACAGGCGCAAGAGACCCAGTACTTC.

The V gene is TRBV7-8, the J gene TRBJ2-7; TRBD2 agrees at 13 bases. The CDR3 covers 13 residues. The V gene end was trimmed by 6 bases and the J gene end by 7 bases; junction bases not matched to a gene: 3. Germline CDR1 SGHVS, CDR2 FQNEAQ. CDR3 sequence reads: CASRTSGGHEQYF. The CDR3 DNA reads TGTGCCAGCAGGACTAGCGGGGGGCATGAGCAGTACTTC.

The chain has TRBV7-2 and TRBJ1-1; no reliable D call. The germline V gene has CDR1 SGHTA and CDR2 FQGNSA. V was trimmed by 1 base and J by 6 bases, leaving 9 bases between them. The CDR3 consists of 13 residues. In DNA, the CDR3 is TGTGCCAGCAGCTTAGTGGAAGTGTCTGAAGCTTTCTTT. It is translated as CASSLVEVSEAFF.